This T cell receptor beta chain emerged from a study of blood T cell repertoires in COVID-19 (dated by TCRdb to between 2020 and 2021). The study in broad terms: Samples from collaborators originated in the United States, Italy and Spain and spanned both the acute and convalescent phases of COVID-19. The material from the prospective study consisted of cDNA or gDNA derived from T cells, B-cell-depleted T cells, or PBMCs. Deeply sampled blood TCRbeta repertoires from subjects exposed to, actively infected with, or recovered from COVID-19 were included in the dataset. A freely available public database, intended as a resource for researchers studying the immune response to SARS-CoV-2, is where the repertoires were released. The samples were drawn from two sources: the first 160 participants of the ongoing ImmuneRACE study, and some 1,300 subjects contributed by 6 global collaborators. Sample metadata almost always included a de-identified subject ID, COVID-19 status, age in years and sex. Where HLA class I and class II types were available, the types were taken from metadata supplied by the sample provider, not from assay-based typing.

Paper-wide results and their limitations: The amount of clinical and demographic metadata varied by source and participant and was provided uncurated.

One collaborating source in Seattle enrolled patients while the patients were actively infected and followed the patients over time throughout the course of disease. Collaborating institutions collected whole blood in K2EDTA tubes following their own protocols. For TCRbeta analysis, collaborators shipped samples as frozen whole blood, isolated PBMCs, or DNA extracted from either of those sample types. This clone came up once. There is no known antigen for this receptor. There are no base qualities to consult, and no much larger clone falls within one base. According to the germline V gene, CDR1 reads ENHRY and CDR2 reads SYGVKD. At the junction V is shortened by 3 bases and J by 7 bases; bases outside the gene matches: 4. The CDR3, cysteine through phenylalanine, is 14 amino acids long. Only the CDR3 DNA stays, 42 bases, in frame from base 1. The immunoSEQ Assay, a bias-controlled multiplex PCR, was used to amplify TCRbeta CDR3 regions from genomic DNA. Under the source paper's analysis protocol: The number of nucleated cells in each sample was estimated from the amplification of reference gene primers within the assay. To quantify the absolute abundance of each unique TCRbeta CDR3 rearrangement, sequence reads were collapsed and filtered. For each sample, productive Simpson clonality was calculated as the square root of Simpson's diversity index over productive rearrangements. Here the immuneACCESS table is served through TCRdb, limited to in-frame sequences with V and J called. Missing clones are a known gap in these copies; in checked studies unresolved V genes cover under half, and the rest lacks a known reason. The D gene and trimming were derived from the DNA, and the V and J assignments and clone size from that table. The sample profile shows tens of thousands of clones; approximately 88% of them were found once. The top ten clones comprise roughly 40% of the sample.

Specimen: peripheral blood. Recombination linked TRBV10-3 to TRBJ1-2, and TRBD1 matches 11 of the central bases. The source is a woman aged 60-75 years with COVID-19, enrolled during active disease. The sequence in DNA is TGTGCCATCAGTGATATTGGACAGGGGGCTGGCTACACCTTC. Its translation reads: CAISDIGQGAGYTF.